A single TCR beta chain is shown here with its context. The antigen this receptor binds is unknown. One base away there is no much larger clone; base qualities are not given. The germline V gene provides CDR1 SGHDN and CDR2 FVKESK. From cysteine to phenylalanine, the CDR3 is 17 amino acids long. The DNA shown is the 51-base CDR3, in frame from base 1. The V end loses 4 bases and the J end loses 4 bases, and a stretch of 21 bases separates them. Library preparation employed the immunoSEQ multiplex PCR assay. For the multiplex PCR, a mixture combining 60 forward primers for TCR Vbeta segments and 13 reverse primers for TCR Jbeta segments was used. A multiplex PCR assay on genomic DNA amplified the CDR3 region of rearranged TCR beta genes. The Illumina HiSeq System was used to sequence the amplified TCR beta libraries as 87-base-pair reads. From the authors' description of their analysis: Across the 666 repertoires, a later analysis counted 80 million or so unique TCR beta chains, roughly 11 million of which were shared by at least two donors. A nearest-neighbor algorithm error-corrected the raw reads and collapsed the reads into unique sequences, merging closely related sequences to remove PCR and sequencing errors. To assign V, D and J gene segments, CDR3 sequences were aligned to IMGT reference sequences. For a sequence to be retained, at least a six-nucleotide match to both a V gene segment and a J gene segment was required. A rearrangement was called productive if the CDR3 had no stop codons and remained in frame with V and J, and every other rearrangement was called non-productive. CDR3 was defined by IMGT convention, running from the second conserved V-encoded cysteine to the conserved J-encoded phenylalanine. In an earlier analysis of some 550 of the donors, sequences lacking an unambiguous match to a single V gene segment were excluded. In an earlier analysis of 587 of the donors, V segments were called functional above 56.7% productive rearrangements and were called segregating when the between-donor standard deviation exceeded 5%. A statistical classification framework was built to diagnose cytomegalovirus status from the catalog of TCR beta chain sequences. In a later analysis, TCR nucleotide sequences were compared against IMGT/GENE-DB human TR gene sequences so that V and J genes could be assigned. In a later analysis, CDR3 sequences and most-parsimonious VDJ recombination scenarios were assigned using the TCRdist pipeline. In a later analysis, every TCR beta chain was defined by the combination of its CDR3 amino acid sequence and its V-gene family, and reads without a unique V-gene family were dropped. As a way to deal with suspected cross-contamination and a sequencing artifact, a later analysis dropped nearly 600 nucleotide sequences that were highly shared and had low generation probability. A later analysis calculated a clonal expansion index for each public chain from normalized within-repertoire ranks of inferred template counts. In a later analysis, generation probabilities were computed using a VDJ recombination model fitted to out-of-frame rearrangements, and the results were checked against IGoR. In a later analysis, hypergeometric tests were used to score TCR-TCR, TCR-HLA and TCR-CMV co-occurrence, with a repertoire-size bias correction applied to TCR pairs. A later analysis estimated false discovery rates by permuting HLA or CMV assignments 20 times. In a later analysis, co-occurring TCRs were grouped using DBSCAN, with TCRdist sequence similarity added in when clustering inside HLA-allele-positive subsets. Repertoires with fewer than 30,000 or more than 120,000 public chains were left out of co-occurrence clustering, as were several repertoires with anomalous nucleotide sharing. TCRdb stores this immuneACCESS table with in-frame sequences only. Part of the clones is absent; in the studies checked, under half of the shortfall reflects unresolved V genes, and no reason is known for the rest. That table is the source of V, J and clone size, and D and trimming were worked out from the DNA. The sample has around 150,000 clones on record, approximately 86% of them singletons. In total, the top ten clones hold approximately 2% of the sample.

The cohort consisted of 600 to 700 healthy bone marrow donors. All cohort members were sampled while nominally healthy, although unrecorded immune exposures were likely present. The donor tested CMV seronegative and was one of the 352 seronegative cohort members. Each donor provided a peripheral blood sample, and peripheral blood mononuclear cells were used for TCR beta sequencing. The Qiagen DNeasy Blood Extraction Kit was used to extract genomic DNA from the blood cell samples. The sample comes from a study of cytomegalovirus exposure and HLA in healthy donors (dated by TCRdb to the late 2010s). In the study overall: An earlier analysis of roughly 500 of the donors reported roughly 300 Gb of sequence data and around 120 million unique TCR beta sequences from around 200 million T cells. Roughly 300 gigabases of sequencing data and around 85 million unique TCR sequences made up an early release that covered around 640 HLA-typed donors. Of the roughly 410 genotyped donors, 70% to 90% were placed in the genetic ancestry cluster associated with self-reported Caucasian donors. The study aimed to test whether cataloging public T cell receptors could reveal signatures of past pathogen exposure. Using immunosequencing, the study profiled T cell repertoires from about 610 subjects and related those repertoires to cytomegalovirus serostatus. A separate validation cohort of about 110 different subjects was used in addition to the roughly 640-subject first cohort. To predict cytomegalovirus infection status, the study combined high-throughput TCR immunosequencing, statistical association of individual TCRs with disease status, and machine learning. In a later analysis, previously published TCR beta repertoires from 550 to 700 donors were re-analyzed and high-resolution HLA genotyping was added so that TCR occurrence patterns could be studied. In the later analysis, no new phenotypic data were used to find candidate immune exposures; instead, reliance was placed on TCR beta sequences and their occurrence across donors. To decide whether each TCR beta V gene segment behaved as functional or pseudogenic, an earlier analysis of 587 of the donors relied on high-throughput TCR beta sequencing. Alongside the repertoire data, information on donor age, sex, ethnicity and CMV serostatus was compiled. Genome-wide SNP genotypes for about 65% of the roughly 670 donors were used in a later genetic analysis, which treated that subset as a discovery cohort. Every discovery cohort repertoire had been produced on one sequencing platform. Both class I and class II loci were covered by HLA typing, at four-digit resolution. The number of donors typed differed by locus, with 629-630 for A, B, C, DRB1 and DQB1, 522 for DQA1, 600 to 610 for DPA1, and around 450 for DPB1. Five DR-DQ haplotypes were treated as single units for association and clustering because of strong linkage in the cohort. Across under 500 genotyped donors of the cohort, an average of about 240,000 unique TCR beta nucleotide sequences per donor were sequenced, and about a sixth of those sequences were non-productive. Overall study results and their limits: The classifier was reported to diagnose cytomegalovirus status with high specificity and sensitivity in both the original cohort and the validation cohort. In a later analysis, HLA-associated TCR beta chains showed more clonal expansion and lower generation probabilities than non-associated chains that were equally common. In a later analysis, the rate of TCR association differed among HLA loci, with DRB1 alleles having the most associated TCRs and HLA-C alleles having the fewest. Most TCR sequences were seen in very few donors, while some public TCRs were found in many individuals. Because HLA typing was unavailable for some donors at each locus, only the typed subset was used in association tests. Specific HLA alleles were associated with 16,951 TCR beta sequences at a false discovery rate of 0.05 in a later analysis. A further reported finding was that TCR beta sequences accurately predicted the HLA-A and HLA-B alleles for most subjects in the first cohort. Sequencing depth was assumed to be roughly uniform across donors in the presence/absence analyses, though that assumption may not hold. A later analysis found that most CMV-associated TCR beta chains appeared HLA-restricted, with HLA associations seemingly driven largely by CMV exposure. Several of the top co-occurrence clusters appeared to be linked to parvovirus B19, influenza, CMV and Epstein-Barr virus, according to a later analysis. Compared with the approximately 700-donor mean, donors in an Asian-associated ancestry cluster had fewer N-insertions in productive TCRs, according to a later genetic analysis. The only immune exposure information available for the cohort was CMV serostatus. Assigning TCR associations to individual alleles was difficult when HLA alleles, especially DR and DQ, strongly co-occurred. An association between a missense DCLRE1C variant and V-gene and J-gene trimming of TCR beta chains was found in a later genetic analysis and replicated in an independent cohort. The earlier analysis of fewer than 750 of the donors excluded some 16 rarely observed V segments, including chromosome 9 orphons, because counts were too low. In vitro tests confirmed that three of the cytomegalovirus-associated TCR beta chains recognize cytomegalovirus antigens. In an earlier analysis of some 640 of the donors, most TCR beta V segments were observed in productive rearrangements about 87% or about 30% of the time, broadly matching IMGT annotations. A group of highly shared sequence variants was considered likely to be a technical artifact of the sequencing pipeline. The cohort was sequenced for TCR beta chains only, and without alpha or paired-chain data the features that could be detected were limited. Linkage disequilibrium might explain the correlated functional status among segregating V segments, but an unknown experimental factor could not be ruled out. In the study, some 160 TCR beta chains were listed as associated with cytomegalovirus. It was suggested by the authors that the approach could potentially be generalized to other disease states and immunological phenotypes. Because the 87-base-pair reads could not distinguish some IMGT-functional V segments, including TRBV6-2 and TRBV6-3, those segments were excluded.

This sequence originates from a woman aged 18-29 years in good health and CMV-seronegative. Recombination linked TRBV14 to TRBJ2-3; the D gene remains uncertain. The sequenced material came from PBMCs. The sequence in DNA is TGTGCCAGCAGCCCTCGACGGGTTACTCATGGTGCAGATACGCAGTATTTT. The translation is CASSPRRVTHGADTQYF.